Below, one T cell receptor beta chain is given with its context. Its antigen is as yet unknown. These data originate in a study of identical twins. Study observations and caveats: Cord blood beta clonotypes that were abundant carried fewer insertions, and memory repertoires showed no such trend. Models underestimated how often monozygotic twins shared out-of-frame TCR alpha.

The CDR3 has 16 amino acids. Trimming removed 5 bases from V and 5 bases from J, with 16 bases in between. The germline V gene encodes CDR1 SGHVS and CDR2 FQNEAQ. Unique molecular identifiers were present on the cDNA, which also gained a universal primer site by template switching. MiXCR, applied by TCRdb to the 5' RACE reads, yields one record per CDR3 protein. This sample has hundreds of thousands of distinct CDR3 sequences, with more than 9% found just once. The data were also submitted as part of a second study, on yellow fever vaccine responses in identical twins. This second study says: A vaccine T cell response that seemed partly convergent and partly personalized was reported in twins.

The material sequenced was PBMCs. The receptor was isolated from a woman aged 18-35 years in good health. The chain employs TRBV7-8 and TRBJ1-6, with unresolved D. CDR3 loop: CASSPLTFNDNSPLHF. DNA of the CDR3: TGTGCCAGCAGCCCCCTGACATTTAACGATAATTCACCCCTCCACTTT.